The clone carrying this T cell receptor beta chain was counted ten times or more. Its antigen is not known. These data come from a study of T cells in Graves' hyperthyroidism and ophthalmopathy. Overall study: Peripheral blood draws took place at initial diagnosis, ahead of any treatment.

The germline V gene encodes CDR1 SGHVS and CDR2 FQNEAQ. The length of the CDR3 is 14 residues. Trimming stripped 3 bases from V and 2 bases from J, with 11 bases between. Overall study findings and caveats: Model-based prediction identified ophthalmopathy a median around 6.5 months prior to its onset.

RNA transcripts served as the template for amplifying TCR beta CDR3 regions. RT-PCR in the first round (using the HTBI primer set) targeted the TCR CDR3. TCRdb itself ran the multiplex PCR reads through MiXCR, one entry per CDR3 protein. Counted here are approximately 520,000 distinct CDR3 sequences, roughly 20% occurring once; the ten biggest clones make up more than 25%. The diagnoses drew upon clinical symptoms, serum thyroxine and TRAb, thyroid ultrasound and orbital computed tomography. This chain connects TRBV7-8 to TRBJ2-7, with TRBD2 as a possible D gene (6 bases). This TCR derives from a man between 18 and 29 years old with Graves' hyperthyroidism. The sample comprised blood. The CDR3 region is CASSLGGEPYEQYF. CDR3 bases: TGTGCCAGCAGCTTGGGCGGGGAACCCTACGAGCAGTACTTC. Combining the CDR3 with reference TRBV7-8 and TRBJ2-7 gives the whole variable domain GAGVSQSPRYKVAKRGQDVALRCDPISGHVSLFWYQQALGQGPEFLTYFQNEAQLDKSGLPSDRFFAERPEGSVSTLKIQRTQQEDSAVYLCASSLGGEPYEQYFGPGTRLTVT.